The clone carrying this T cell receptor beta chain has only a few counts. This specimen belongs to a study of blood T cell repertoires in COVID-19. J lost 6 bases, V lost 5 bases, and 3 bases had no gene match. CDR1 is SGHAT, CDR2 FQNNGV, per germline. This CDR3 comprises 14 residues. The authors' processing: Estimation of nucleated cell counts was performed using reference gene primer amplification. Clones were sequenced by immunoSEQ multiplex PCR, and TCRdb holds only the in-frame ones, with some missing. The DNA was the basis for D and trimming; V, J and clone size are from that table. The sample carries 180,000 or so clones, about 89% recorded once.

This chain links TRBV11-2 with TRBJ2-1; 11 bases are shared with TRBD1. What was sequenced was peripheral blood. The clonotype comes from a man aged 70-80 years with acute or convalescent COVID-19. The chain's CDR3 is CASSGGTGGNEQFF. The CDR3 DNA reads as TGTGCCAGCAGCGGCGGGACAGGGGGCAATGAGCAGTTCTTC.